The rows below give T cell receptor beta chains drawn from one sample of a study of T cell responses to AZD1222 COVID-19 vaccine. Sequencing was performed with immunoSEQ multiplex PCR; in TCRdb, only in-frame clones are kept and a portion is missing. The sample shows around 110,000 clones, 70% to 90% of them seen only once. Sequencing used peripheral blood, obtained on day 0 of MenACWY control vaccination. Source of these receptors: an adult in good health. CDR3s include the opening cysteine and the closing phenylalanine or tryptophan. A D gene is named only where the DNA matches it firmly. Clone size, where shown, is once, few, many, or a class for clones that have expanded.

v_gene	d_gene	abundance	j_gene	CDR3nt	CDR3aa
TRBV6-5	.	.	TRBJ2-2	TGTGCCAGCAGTTCCGGGATTCACACCGGGGAGCTGTTTTTT	CASSSGIHTGELFF
TRBV5-5	.	.	TRBJ1-1	TGTGCCAGCAGCCCGGACTTGGACACTGAAGCTTTCTTT	CASSPDLDTEAFF
TRBV9	TRBD1	.	TRBJ1-6	TGTGCCAGCAGCGGCGGACAGGGTTTTTATAATTCACCCCTCCACTTT	CASSGGQGFYNSPLHF
TRBV9	.	.	TRBJ1-2	TGTGCCAGCAGCGTGGACAGTCTCTATGGCTACACCTTC	CASSVDSLYGYTF
TRBV19	.	.	TRBJ2-1	TGTGCCAGTAGCAAAGCAAAAGGTATCTCCTACAATGAGCAGTTCTTC	CASSKAKGISYNEQFF
TRBV28	.	.	TRBJ1-3	TGTGCCAGCAGTTTATCTGGGGCTCCCTCTGGAAACACCATATATTTT	CASSLSGAPSGNTIYF
TRBV19	.	few	TRBJ1-2	TGTGCCAGTAGTATAAAGGGCAGATTTGATGGCTACACCTTC	CASSIKGRFDGYTF
TRBV12-3/TRBV12-4	TRBD1	.	TRBJ1-2	TGTGCCAGCAGATCCGGGACAGGGCTGGGCTACACCTTC	CASRSGTGLGYTF
TRBV5-1	TRBD2	.	TRBJ2-5	TGCGCCAGCAGCTTCGGGACTAGCGGGCAAGAGACCCAGTACTTC	CASSFGTSGQETQYF
TRBV5-6	.	few	TRBJ1-1	TGTGCCAGCAGCAGGGACGGGCGGATGAACACTGAAGCTTTCTTT	CASSRDGRMNTEAFF
TRBV7-2	.	.	TRBJ1-1	TGTGCCAGCAGCCCGCTGGGGGTGGGCACTGAAGCTTTCTTT	CASSPLGVGTEAFF
TRBV5-1	.	.	TRBJ2-3	TGCGCCAGCAGCTTTGCCGCTTCTGGCACAGATACGCAGTATTTT	CASSFAASGTDTQYF
TRBV4-3	.	.	TRBJ2-2	TGCGCCAGCAGCCAAGATTTGGCCACGAACACCGGGGAGCTGTTTTTT	CASSQDLATNTGELFF
TRBV6-6	TRBD1	.	TRBJ1-1	TGTGCCAGCACCGACAGGGGGTATGCTGAAGCTTTCTTT	CASTDRGYAEAFF
TRBV20-1	TRBD1	.	TRBJ2-3	TGCAGTGCTAGTGGGACAGGGACAAATCACAACACAGATACGCAGTATTTT	CSASGTGTNHNTDTQYF
TRBV7-8	.	.	TRBJ1-2	TGTGCCAGCAGCTTAGTGGGGGGAACCAACTATGGCTACACCTTC	CASSLVGGTNYGYTF
TRBV7-3	.	.	TRBJ2-1	TGTGCCAGCAGCCCAGGTTTGAGGTCCTACAATGAGCAGTTCTTC	CASSPGLRSYNEQFF
TRBV5-6	.	.	TRBJ1-2	TGTGCCAGCAAAGGCGCTCGGGGCTATGGCTACACCTTC	CASKGARGYGYTF
TRBV7-5	.	few	TRBJ1-1	TGTGCCAGAAGCTTAGCCGGTCCGGTGGGGGGAGCGTGGGACACTGAAGCTTTCTTT	CARSLAGPVGGAWDTEAFF
TRBV10-2	TRBD1	.	TRBJ2-7	TGCGCCAGCTGTGGACAGGGAACCTACGAGCAGTACTTC	CASCGQGTYEQYF
TRBV18	TRBD1	few	TRBJ1-2	TGTGCCAGCTCCCTTGGACAGGCGAACGTCTATGGCTACACCTTC	CASSLGQANVYGYTF
TRBV11-2	.	few	TRBJ2-7	TGTGCCAGCAGCTTTGGAGGCCCCGGCGAGCAGTACTTC	CASSFGGPGEQYF